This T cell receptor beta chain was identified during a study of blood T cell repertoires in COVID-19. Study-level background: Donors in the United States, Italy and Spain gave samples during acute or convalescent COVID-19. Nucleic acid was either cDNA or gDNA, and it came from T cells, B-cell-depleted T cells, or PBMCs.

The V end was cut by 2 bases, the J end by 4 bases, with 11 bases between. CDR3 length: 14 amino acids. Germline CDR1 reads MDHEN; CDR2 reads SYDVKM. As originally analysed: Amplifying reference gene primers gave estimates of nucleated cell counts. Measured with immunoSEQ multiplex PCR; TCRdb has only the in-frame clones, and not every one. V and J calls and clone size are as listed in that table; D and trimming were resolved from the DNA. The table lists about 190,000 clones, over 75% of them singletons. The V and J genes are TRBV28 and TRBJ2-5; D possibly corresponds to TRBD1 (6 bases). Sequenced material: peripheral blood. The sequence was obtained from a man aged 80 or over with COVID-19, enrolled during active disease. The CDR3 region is CASSLPQGRETQYF. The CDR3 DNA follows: TGTGCCAGCAGTTTACCTCAGGGGAGAGAGACCCAGTACTTC.